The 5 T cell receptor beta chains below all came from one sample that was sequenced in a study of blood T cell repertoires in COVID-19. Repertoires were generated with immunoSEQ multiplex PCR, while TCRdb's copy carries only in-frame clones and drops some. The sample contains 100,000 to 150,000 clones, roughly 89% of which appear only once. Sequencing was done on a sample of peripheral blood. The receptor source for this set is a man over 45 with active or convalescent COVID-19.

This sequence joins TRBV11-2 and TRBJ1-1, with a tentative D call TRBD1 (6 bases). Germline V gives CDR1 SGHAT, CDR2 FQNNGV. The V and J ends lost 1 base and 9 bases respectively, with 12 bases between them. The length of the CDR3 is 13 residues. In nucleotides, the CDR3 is TGTGCCAGCAGCTTAGCCAGGGGAGAGCAAGCTTTCTTT. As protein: CASSLARGEQAFF.

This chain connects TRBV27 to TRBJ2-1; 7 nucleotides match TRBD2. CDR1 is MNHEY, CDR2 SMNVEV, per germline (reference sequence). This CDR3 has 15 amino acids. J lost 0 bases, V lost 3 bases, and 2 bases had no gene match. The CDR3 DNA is TGTGCCAGCAGTTTTAGCGGGTACTCCTACAATGAGCAGTTCTTC. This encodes CASSFSGYSYNEQFF.

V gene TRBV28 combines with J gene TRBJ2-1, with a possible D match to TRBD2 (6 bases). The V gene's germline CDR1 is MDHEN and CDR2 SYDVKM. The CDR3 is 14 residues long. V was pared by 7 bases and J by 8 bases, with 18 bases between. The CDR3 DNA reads TGTGCCAGCACCATCCCTGGGGGGTTGTATGAGCAGTTCTTC. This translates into CASTIPGGLYEQFF.

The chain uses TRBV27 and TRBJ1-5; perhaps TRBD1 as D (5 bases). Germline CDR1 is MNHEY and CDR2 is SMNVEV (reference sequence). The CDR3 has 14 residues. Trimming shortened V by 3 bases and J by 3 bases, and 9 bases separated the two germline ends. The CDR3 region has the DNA TGTGCCAGCAGTTTGCGGGGACCCAATCAGCCCCAGCATTTT. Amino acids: CASSLRGPNQPQHF.

The CDR3 here is CASSAQDLNTEAFF. The CDR3 DNA sequence: TGTGCCAGCAGCGCACAAGATCTGAACACTGAAGCTTTCTTT. The rearrangement links TRBV4-2 to TRBJ1-1; D remains unclear. The V end lost 5 bases, the J end lost 0 bases, and 10 bases lay between the germline ends. The CDR3 runs 14 residues. Germline CDR1 is LGHNA and CDR2 is YNFKEQ.